This TCR beta chain was captured in a study of cytomegalovirus exposure and HLA in healthy donors (dated by TCRdb to 2016 to 2017). With respect to the entire study: According to a later analysis, one platform produced both the roughly 130 validation repertoires and the 730 or so repertoires of the first cohort. To predict cytomegalovirus infection status, the study combined high-throughput TCR immunosequencing, statistical association of individual TCRs with disease status, and machine learning. A separate validation cohort of approximately 120 different subjects was used in addition to the roughly 720-subject first cohort. The study aimed to test whether signatures of past pathogen exposure could be identified by cataloging public T cell receptors.

This clone was picked up a small number of times. This clone's antigen is unknown. No much larger clonotype is one base removed from it; base qualities were not supplied. The method was the immunoSEQ multiplex PCR assay. On the authors' methods: A statistical classification framework was developed to diagnose cytomegalovirus status using the catalog of TCR beta chain sequences. The table was pulled from immuneACCESS by TCRdb, which kept in-frame rearrangements only. Such tables lose some clones; where checked, under half of the loss comes from unresolved V genes, and the rest has no known cause. V, J and clone size reflect that table, while D and trimming were determined from the DNA. The sample table shows some 290,000 clones, and over 75% are seen once. Approximately 0.96% of the sample goes to the ten largest clones. Donors formed part of the validation cohort, which comprised 120 subjects and was distinct from the first cohort of 670 or so subjects.

CDR3 length: 13 amino acids, cysteine to phenylalanine. The sequence is cut down to CDR3 DNA, 39 bases in frame from base 1. The germline ends are 7 bases apart after V is trimmed by 4 bases and J by 3 bases. CDR1 SGHDN and CDR2 FVKESK are derived from the germline V gene. What the authors observed across the whole study: In vitro tests confirmed that a few of the cytomegalovirus-associated TCR beta chains recognize cytomegalovirus antigens. While some public TCRs were present in many individuals, most TCR sequences turned up only very rarely across donors. A later analysis found that TCRs clustered in the first cohort also tended to co-occur in the 110 or so validation repertoires, with approximately 95% of cluster scores above 0. The study gave a list of about 170 TCR beta chains associated with cytomegalovirus. It was suggested by the authors that the approach could potentially be generalized to other disease states and immunological phenotypes. The classifier was reported to diagnose cytomegalovirus status with high specificity and sensitivity in both the original cohort and the validation cohort. A later analysis had no HLA typing for the validation cohort, so co-occurrence there was scored across all 120 or so repertoires.

Recombination linked TRBV14 to TRBJ2-1, with a tentative D gene TRBD2 over 6 matching bases. The clonotype originates from a man under 40 in good health and CMV-seronegative. What was sequenced was PBMCs. In nucleotide form, the sequence is TGTGCCAGCAGCCGCGGGGACTACAATGAGCAGTTCTTC. It codes for CASSRGDYNEQFF.